This record looks at one TCR beta chain sequence and its context. Antigen specificity is unknown. Libraries were prepared by immunoSEQ multiplex PCR; TCRdb keeps only in-frame clonotypes and omits some of them. The sample includes tens of thousands of clones, more than 80% of them seen just once. The data were obtained in a study of OX40 agonist ivuxolimab in advanced cancers. Study at large: Patients in dose escalation had liver, melanoma, kidney or head and neck cancers.

The germline V gene encodes CDR1 MNHEY and CDR2 SMNVEV (reference sequence). The CDR3 totals 16 residues. V lost 5 bases to trimming and J lost 0 bases, with 14 bases between them. Study-wide results and caveats: The expanded peripheral T cells' antigen specificity was not determined. More expanded clones were found, on average, in CD8+ than in CD4+ T cells. There was clonal expansion of CD4+ and CD8+ blood T cells by week 6 at 0.1 to 3.0 mg/kg.

This chain joins TRBV27 and TRBJ2-1; perhaps TRBD1 as D (6 bases). The source was CD4+ or CD8+ T cells sorted from blood, collected in a trial of the OX40 agonist ivuxolimab. This sequence was found in an adult with an advanced solid tumor such as melanoma, head and neck, liver or kidney cancer. CDR3 DNA: TGTGCCAGCAGTGATCGGACAGCCACCTCCTACAATGAGCAGTTCTTC. Translation: CASSDRTATSYNEQFF.